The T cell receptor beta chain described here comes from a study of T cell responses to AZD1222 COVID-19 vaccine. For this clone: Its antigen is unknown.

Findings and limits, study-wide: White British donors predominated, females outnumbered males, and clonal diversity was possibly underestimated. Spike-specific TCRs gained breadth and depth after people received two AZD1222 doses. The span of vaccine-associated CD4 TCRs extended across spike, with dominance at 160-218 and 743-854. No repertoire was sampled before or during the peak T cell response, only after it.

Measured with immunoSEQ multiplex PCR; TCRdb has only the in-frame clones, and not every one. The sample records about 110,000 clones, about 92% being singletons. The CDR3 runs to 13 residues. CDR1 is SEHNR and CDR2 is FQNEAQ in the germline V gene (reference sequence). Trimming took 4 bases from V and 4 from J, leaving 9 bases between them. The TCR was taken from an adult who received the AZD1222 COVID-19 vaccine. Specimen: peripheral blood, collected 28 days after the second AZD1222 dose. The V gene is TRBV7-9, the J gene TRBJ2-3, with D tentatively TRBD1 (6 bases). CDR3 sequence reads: CASSSRGPDTQYF. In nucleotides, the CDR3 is TGTGCCAGCAGCTCCAGGGGTCCAGATACGCAGTATTTT.